This is a list of T cell receptor beta chains from one sample in a study of early T cells in non-severe SARS-CoV-2 infection. TCRdb analysed the 5' RACE reads with MiXCR anew, one entry per CDR3 protein. The table includes about 61,000 distinct CDR3 sequences, approximately 10% detected once. Sequencing was done on a sample of whole blood. The receptor set was obtained from an adult who was a healthcare worker with PCR-confirmed SARS-CoV-2 infection or an uninfected control (not recorded which). The CDR3 runs from the conserved cysteine through the conserved F or W. The order of the fields is clone size, CDR3 length, J gene, V gene, D gene, CDR3 DNA, CDR3 protein. A D gene is named only where the DNA matches it firmly. Only part of the rows carry a size: once, few, many, or a class if the clone is expanded.

abundance: many; len: 14; j_gene: TRBJ1-1; v_gene: TRBV5-6; d_gene: -; CDR3nt: TGTGCCAGCAGCTTGGAGCCTGCTTCACCGTTGGTTTTCTTT; CDR3aa: CASSLEPASPLVFF
abundance: many; len: 16; j_gene: TRBJ2-4; v_gene: TRBV10-1; d_gene: -; CDR3nt: TGCGCCAGCAGTGCTCCAGGCAGTCTAGCCAAAAACATTCAGTACTTC; CDR3aa: CASSAPGSLAKNIQYF
abundance: many; len: 13; j_gene: TRBJ2-2; v_gene: TRBV19; d_gene: -; CDR3nt: TGTGCCAGTAGTATACCGGGCACCGGGGAGCTGTTTTTT; CDR3aa: CASSIPGTGELFF
abundance: -; len: 13; j_gene: TRBJ1-2; v_gene: TRBV18; d_gene: -; CDR3nt: TGTGCCAGCTCACCACAGGGGAACTATGGCTACACCTTC; CDR3aa: CASSPQGNYGYTF
abundance: many; len: 15; j_gene: TRBJ2-1; v_gene: TRBV7-2; d_gene: -; CDR3nt: TGTGCCAGCAGCTTTAAGCCGGGGTCCTACAATGAGCAGTTCTTC; CDR3aa: CASSFKPGSYNEQFF
abundance: many; len: 15; j_gene: TRBJ1-2; v_gene: TRBV20-1; d_gene: -; CDR3nt: TGCAGTGCCCCAGGGGCAGGCCCGGCGAATAGGGGCTACACCTTC; CDR3aa: CSAPGAGPANRGYTF
abundance: -; len: 14; j_gene: TRBJ2-3; v_gene: TRBV7-8; d_gene: -; CDR3nt: TGTGCCAGCAGCTCACTACTAGGGAGGGATACGCAGTATTTT; CDR3aa: CASSSLLGRDTQYF
abundance: few; len: 15; j_gene: TRBJ2-2; v_gene: TRBV7-9; d_gene: -; CDR3nt: TGTGCCAGCATCGACATGGGGGGGCGTGCCGGGGAGCTGTTTTTT; CDR3aa: CASIDMGGRAGELFF
abundance: many; len: 15; j_gene: TRBJ2-1; v_gene: TRBV3-1; d_gene: -; CDR3nt: TGTGCCAGCAGCCCTGTTCCGAACTCCTACAATGAGCAGTTCTTC; CDR3aa: CASSPVPNSYNEQFF
abundance: many; len: 16; j_gene: TRBJ2-1; v_gene: TRBV7-2; d_gene: TRBD1; CDR3nt: TGTGCCAGCAGCTTACTGCCGACAGGGGGCTACGATGAGCAGTTCTTC; CDR3aa: CASSLLPTGGYDEQFF
abundance: many; len: 16; j_gene: TRBJ2-7; v_gene: TRBV10-3; d_gene: TRBD2; CDR3nt: TGTGCCATCAGTGGATCGAGACTAGCGGGGGAGTACGAGCAGTACTTC; CDR3aa: CAISGSRLAGEYEQYF
abundance: many; len: 16; j_gene: TRBJ2-1; v_gene: TRBV7-2; d_gene: -; CDR3nt: TGTGCCAGCAGCTTACGGGTAGGGGGGTACAACAATGAGCAGTTCTTC; CDR3aa: CASSLRVGGYNNEQFF
abundance: many; len: 13; j_gene: TRBJ1-1; v_gene: TRBV7-2; d_gene: -; CDR3nt: TGTGCCAGCAGCTTAGCACAGGGCACTGAAGCTTTCTTT; CDR3aa: CASSLAQGTEAFF
abundance: -; len: 14; j_gene: TRBJ1-4; v_gene: TRBV6-6; d_gene: -; CDR3nt: TGTGCCAGCAGTTACCCCGGACGGAATGAAAAACTGTTTTTT; CDR3aa: CASSYPGRNEKLFF
abundance: few; len: 13; j_gene: TRBJ2-3; v_gene: TRBV3-1; d_gene: -; CDR3nt: TGTGCCAGCAGCCAAGCTCCGAGTTATACGCAGTATTTT; CDR3aa: CASSQAPSYTQYF
abundance: many; len: 15; j_gene: TRBJ2-7; v_gene: TRBV7-2; d_gene: TRBD1; CDR3nt: TGTGCCAGCAGCTTATCCGGACAGGGGGCTAGCGAGCAGTACTTC; CDR3aa: CASSLSGQGASEQYF
abundance: few; len: 14; j_gene: TRBJ1-2; v_gene: TRBV9; d_gene: -; CDR3nt: TGTGCCAGCAGTTATGACAGTTATTCCTATGGCTACACCTTC; CDR3aa: CASSYDSYSYGYTF
abundance: many; len: 13; j_gene: TRBJ1-1; v_gene: TRBV7-2; d_gene: TRBD1; CDR3nt: TGTGCCAGCAGTCGGGACAGGGGGGATAAAGCTTTCTTT; CDR3aa: CASSRDRGDKAFF
abundance: many; len: 11; j_gene: TRBJ2-1; v_gene: TRBV12-3/TRBV12-4; d_gene: -; CDR3nt: TGTGCCAGCAGTTCTCAGGATGAGCAGTTCTTC; CDR3aa: CASSSQDEQFF
abundance: many; len: 15; j_gene: TRBJ2-5; v_gene: TRBV7-3; d_gene: -; CDR3nt: TGTGCCAGCAGCTTATGGGGCGGGGAGGAAGAGACCCAGTACTTC; CDR3aa: CASSLWGGEEETQYF
abundance: many; len: 14; j_gene: TRBJ1-2; v_gene: TRBV7-9; d_gene: -; CDR3nt: TGTGCCAGCAGCCCCGGGCCGGGGGGCTATGGCTACACCTTC; CDR3aa: CASSPGPGGYGYTF
abundance: many; len: 15; j_gene: TRBJ2-2; v_gene: TRBV3-1; d_gene: -; CDR3nt: TGTGCCAGCAGCCGCCAACCGGGGAACACCGGGGAGCTGTTTTTT; CDR3aa: CASSRQPGNTGELFF
abundance: many; len: 17; j_gene: TRBJ2-2; v_gene: TRBV20-1; d_gene: -; CDR3nt: TGCAGTGCTGAGGCCTATCGGGGGACGGACGGCACCGGGGAGCTGTTTTTT; CDR3aa: CSAEAYRGTDGTGELFF
abundance: -; len: 14; j_gene: TRBJ1-1; v_gene: TRBV5-5; d_gene: -; CDR3nt: TGTGCCAGCAGCTTCACAGGCCCTAGGGCTGAAGCTTTCTTT; CDR3aa: CASSFTGPRAEAFF
abundance: many; len: 13; j_gene: TRBJ2-7; v_gene: TRBV29-1; d_gene: TRBD1; CDR3nt: TGCAGCGTTGACCAGGGGGAACCCTACGAGCAGTACTTC; CDR3aa: CSVDQGEPYEQYF
abundance: -; len: 14; j_gene: TRBJ1-6; v_gene: TRBV2; d_gene: -; CDR3nt: TGTGCCAGCACCTCTGGGGGGGACAATTCACCCCTCCACTTT; CDR3aa: CASTSGGDNSPLHF
abundance: few; len: 12; j_gene: TRBJ1-2; v_gene: TRBV30; d_gene: -; CDR3nt: TGTGCCTGGACAGGGACTAACTATGGCTACACCTTC; CDR3aa: CAWTGTNYGYTF
abundance: many; len: 13; j_gene: TRBJ2-4; v_gene: TRBV20-1; d_gene: -; CDR3nt: TGCAGTGGACAGCCCTTAGCCAAAAACATTCAGTACTTC; CDR3aa: CSGQPLAKNIQYF
abundance: many; len: 14; j_gene: TRBJ2-7; v_gene: TRBV11-2; d_gene: -; CDR3nt: TGTGCCAGCAGCTTAGAGGCGGCCTCCTACGAGCAGTACTTC; CDR3aa: CASSLEAASYEQYF
abundance: few; len: 15; j_gene: TRBJ2-7; v_gene: TRBV5-1; d_gene: -; CDR3nt: TGCGCCAGCAGCCCGAGTGAGGCAGATTACTACGAGCAGTACTTC; CDR3aa: CASSPSEADYYEQYF
abundance: many; len: 14; j_gene: TRBJ2-2; v_gene: TRBV2; d_gene: TRBD1; CDR3nt: TGTGCCAGCAACACAGGGGTGAACACCGGGGAGCTGTTTTTT; CDR3aa: CASNTGVNTGELFF
abundance: few; len: 14; j_gene: TRBJ2-7; v_gene: TRBV5-6; d_gene: TRBD1; CDR3nt: TGTGCCAGCAGCTCCGGGACAGGGATTGGCGAGCAGTACTTC; CDR3aa: CASSSGTGIGEQYF
abundance: -; len: 16; j_gene: TRBJ1-4; v_gene: TRBV5-4; d_gene: TRBD1; CDR3nt: TGTGCCAGCAGCTTCGGGACAGACACAACTAATGAAAAACTGTTTTTT; CDR3aa: CASSFGTDTTNEKLFF
abundance: many; len: 15; j_gene: TRBJ2-5; v_gene: TRBV4-3; d_gene: -; CDR3nt: TGCGCCAGCAGCCAAGATTGGACGGACCAAGAGACCCAGTACTTC; CDR3aa: CASSQDWTDQETQYF
abundance: -; len: 18; j_gene: TRBJ2-3; v_gene: TRBV6-2/TRBV6-3; d_gene: TRBD2; CDR3nt: TGTGCCAGCAGTTACCTACCCACGCAGCGGGGGCCCACAGATACGCAGTATTTT; CDR3aa: CASSYLPTQRGPTDTQYF
abundance: few; len: 14; j_gene: TRBJ2-3; v_gene: TRBV12-3/TRBV12-4; d_gene: -; CDR3nt: TGTGCCAGCAGTTTGCGGGGGCTGGACGATACGCAGTATTTT; CDR3aa: CASSLRGLDDTQYF
abundance: few; len: 16; j_gene: TRBJ2-2; v_gene: TRBV20-1; d_gene: TRBD2; CDR3nt: TGCAGTGCTAGTCAACTAGCGGGTAGGAACACCGGGGAGCTGTTTTTT; CDR3aa: CSASQLAGRNTGELFF
abundance: -; len: 17; j_gene: TRBJ2-3; v_gene: TRBV5-1; d_gene: -; CDR3nt: TGCGCCAGCAGCCCCGGGATTCCCTTTACTAGCACAGATACGCAGTATTTT; CDR3aa: CASSPGIPFTSTDTQYF
abundance: many; len: 13; j_gene: TRBJ1-2; v_gene: TRBV7-9; d_gene: -; CDR3nt: TGTGCCAGCAGCCGTACAGGAAACTATGGCTACACCTTC; CDR3aa: CASSRTGNYGYTF
abundance: -; len: 15; j_gene: TRBJ2-2; v_gene: TRBV28; d_gene: -; CDR3nt: TGTGCCAGCAAACTCCAGGAGCGATCCACCGGGGAGCTGTTTTTT; CDR3aa: CASKLQERSTGELFF
abundance: -; len: 16; j_gene: TRBJ2-1; v_gene: TRBV5-5; d_gene: TRBD2; CDR3nt: TGTGCCAGCAGCTCCGTTCTAGCGGGGAAAAACAATGAGCAGTTCTTC; CDR3aa: CASSSVLAGKNNEQFF
abundance: many; len: 12; j_gene: TRBJ2-3; v_gene: TRBV5-1; d_gene: -; CDR3nt: TGCGCCAGCAGCTTGGAGGCGGTGACACTTTATTTT; CDR3aa: CASSLEAVTLYF
abundance: -; len: 17; j_gene: TRBJ2-2; v_gene: TRBV3-1; d_gene: TRBD1; CDR3nt: TGTGCCAGCAGCCAACAGTACAGGGGCAGAAACACCGGGGAGCTGTTTTTT; CDR3aa: CASSQQYRGRNTGELFF
abundance: many; len: 16; j_gene: TRBJ2-1; v_gene: TRBV7-3; d_gene: TRBD1; CDR3nt: TGTGCCAGCAGCCTGACGGGGACAGGGGGGTACAATGAGCAGTTCTTC; CDR3aa: CASSLTGTGGYNEQFF
abundance: many; len: 14; j_gene: TRBJ1-5; v_gene: TRBV6-6; d_gene: -; CDR3nt: TGTGCCAGCAGTTACAATGAGGGACGGGAGCCCCAGCATTTT; CDR3aa: CASSYNEGREPQHF
abundance: -; len: 15; j_gene: TRBJ1-1; v_gene: TRBV3-1; d_gene: -; CDR3nt: TGTGCCAGCAGCCTCTCAGGGAACCGGGGAGCTGAAGCTTTCTTT; CDR3aa: CASSLSGNRGAEAFF
abundance: many; len: 14; j_gene: TRBJ1-6; v_gene: TRBV7-9; d_gene: -; CDR3nt: TGTGCCAGCAGCTGGTCCCGGGACCAATCACCCCTCCACTTT; CDR3aa: CASSWSRDQSPLHF
abundance: few; len: 13; j_gene: TRBJ1-2; v_gene: TRBV7-2; d_gene: -; CDR3nt: TGTGCCAGCAGCCCCCCCGGCTGGAATGGCTACACCTTC; CDR3aa: CASSPPGWNGYTF
abundance: few; len: 14; j_gene: TRBJ1-1; v_gene: TRBV10-3; d_gene: -; CDR3nt: TGTGCCATCAAAGGCGGCAGCCCGAACACTGAAGCTTTCTTT; CDR3aa: CAIKGGSPNTEAFF
abundance: many; len: 13; j_gene: TRBJ1-1; v_gene: TRBV6-7; d_gene: TRBD1; CDR3nt: TGTGCCAGCAGTTACGAGAGGACAGGGGAAGCTTTCTTT; CDR3aa: CASSYERTGEAFF
abundance: many; len: 17; j_gene: TRBJ1-5; v_gene: TRBV7-8; d_gene: -; CDR3nt: TGTGCCAGCAGCTTAGCGCGGTGGACCGATAGCAATCAGCCCCAGCATTTT; CDR3aa: CASSLARWTDSNQPQHF
abundance: -; len: 16; j_gene: TRBJ2-6; v_gene: TRBV20-1; d_gene: TRBD2; CDR3nt: TGCAGTGCTAGACCCCCTAGCGGGGCTGGGGCCATCGTCCTGACTTTC; CDR3aa: CSARPPSGAGAIVLTF
abundance: many; len: 14; j_gene: TRBJ1-1; v_gene: TRBV7-9; d_gene: -; CDR3nt: TGTGCCAGCAGCTTAGCCGGGGATAACACTGAAGCTTTCTTT; CDR3aa: CASSLAGDNTEAFF
abundance: -; len: 14; j_gene: TRBJ2-7; v_gene: TRBV5-1; d_gene: TRBD1; CDR3nt: TGCGCCAGCAGCTGGCGGACAGGGGACTACGAGCAGTACTTC; CDR3aa: CASSWRTGDYEQYF
abundance: many; len: 12; j_gene: TRBJ1-5; v_gene: TRBV7-2; d_gene: -; CDR3nt: TGTGCCAGCAGTAATAGCAATCAGCCCCAGCATTTT; CDR3aa: CASSNSNQPQHF
abundance: many; len: 14; j_gene: TRBJ2-4; v_gene: TRBV6-1; d_gene: TRBD1; CDR3nt: TGTGCCAGCAGGGGACAGGGGACGAAATACATTCAGTACTTC; CDR3aa: CASRGQGTKYIQYF
abundance: few; len: 18; j_gene: TRBJ2-6; v_gene: TRBV20-1; d_gene: TRBD1; CDR3nt: TGCAGTGCTAGAGATTTGGGGACAGGGGGCACTGGGGCCAACGTCCTGACTTTC; CDR3aa: CSARDLGTGGTGANVLTF